These 13 T cell receptor beta chains share one sample of origin, sequenced in a study of blood T cells in healthy people across ages. The use of a sample-barcoded 5' primer and a J-beta primer mix characterized a second PCR of about 6 to 12 cycles. TCRdb re-derived calls from the 5' RACE reads in MiXCR, one entry per CDR3 protein. The sample yields roughly 700,000 distinct CDR3 sequences, less than 40% seen once. The sequenced sample was blood. These receptor sequences come from a woman of 80 years or more in good health.

This sequence joins TRBV4-3 and TRBJ2-7, with D tentatively TRBD1 (6 bases). V dropped 2 bases and J dropped 6 bases, with 11 bases sitting between them. Germline loops: CDR1 LGHNA, CDR2 YSLEER. There are 13 residues in the CDR3. CDR3: CASSQQTGSEQYF. Written as DNA, the CDR3 is TGCGCCAGCAGCCAACAAACAGGGTCCGAGCAGTACTTC.

Only a few counts were recorded for this clonotype. The chain links TRBV5-1 to TRBJ1-4; D ambiguous. Germline V gene data show CDR1 as SGHRS and CDR2 as YFSETQ. The CDR3 runs to 14 residues. The V gene lost 8 bases and the J gene lost 5 bases, with 16 bases spanning the gap. The CDR3 DNA reads TGCGCCAGTTCCTTCGGGGAGAAAAATGAAAAACTGTTTTTT. Protein sequence: CASSFGEKNEKLFF. The entire variable domain, with the rest obtained from reference TRBV5-1 and TRBJ1-4, is as follows: KAGVTQTPRYLIKTRGQQVTLSCSPISGHRSVSWYQQTPGQGLQFLFEYFSETQRNKGNFPGRFSGRQFSNSRSEMNVSTLELGDSALYLCASSFGEKNEKLFFGSGTQLSVL.

This clonotype was seen at least ten times. The chain recombines TRBV24-1 with TRBJ2-1; 12 nucleotides align to TRBD1. The junction had 8 bases not matched to a gene; V was cut back by 4 bases and J by 8 bases. This CDR3 is built from 16 residues. Germline V gives CDR1 KGHDR, CDR2 SFDVKD. Here the CDR3 reads CATSDPGTGGGDEQFF. Written as DNA, the CDR3 is TGTGCCACCAGTGACCCGGGGACAGGGGGCGGAGATGAGCAGTTCTTC.

This clonotype occurred many times. The rearrangement uses TRBV12-3 or TRBV12-4 and TRBJ2-4; D gene unclear. CDR3 length: 12 amino acids. V was pared by 6 bases and J by 6 bases, with 9 bases between. The CDR3 loop reads CASSKDLNIQYF. The CDR3, as DNA: TGTGCCAGCAGCAAGGACCTAAACATTCAGTACTTC.

In this sample, this clonotype turned up many times. The chain joins TRBV10-3 to TRBJ1-2; D possibly corresponds to TRBD1 (5 bases). CDR1 ENHRY and CDR2 SYGVKD come from the germline V gene. The CDR3 sequence is 13 residues long. V was cut by 7 bases and J by 2 bases, with 11 bases left in between. The CDR3 sequence: CAIKGMGNYGYTF. CDR3 sequence (DNA): TGTGCCATCAAGGGGATGGGCAACTATGGCTACACCTTC.

This clonotype was seen many times. The V and J genes are TRBV2 and TRBJ2-5, with 8 bases fitting TRBD2. This CDR3 is built from 15 residues. Looked up from germline, CDR1 is SNHLY and CDR2 is FYNNEI. V gave up 6 bases and J gave up 2 bases; unmatched junction bases: 8. CDR3 sequence: CASSVTSGHQETQYF. The CDR3 DNA is TGTGCCAGCAGCGTCACTAGCGGACATCAAGAGACCCAGTACTTC.

This clonotype showed up many times. The rearrangement links TRBV4-2 to TRBJ1-4; no clear D gene. With 8 bases removed from V and 2 bases from J, the gap between germline ends came to 12 bases. This CDR3 has 14 residues. Germline assignment: CDR1 LGHNA and CDR2 YNFKEQ. The CDR3: CASGWGTTNEKLFF. The DNA of the CDR3 is TGTGCCAGCGGCTGGGGTACCACTAATGAAAAACTGTTTTTT.

The rearrangement uses TRBV25-1 and TRBJ2-5; D is uncertain. CDR1 is MGHDK, CDR2 SYGVNS, per germline. There are 14 residues in the CDR3. V dropped 8 bases and J dropped 4 bases, with 17 bases sitting between them. The CDR3 sequence: CASYSKTMGETQYF. In DNA, the CDR3 is TGTGCCAGCTATTCCAAAACGATGGGAGAGACCCAGTACTTC.

A remark on this clonotype: A much larger clone sits a single nucleotide away, making a read error possible. The chain recombines TRBV5-1 with TRBJ2-7; TRBD2 might be the D (6 bases). V was pared by 3 bases and J by 5 bases, with 15 bases between. There are 14 residues in the CDR3. The germline gives CDR1 SGHRS, CDR2 YFSETQ. The CDR3 sequence: CASSWALGGHEQYF. CDR3 sequence (DNA): TGCGCCAGCAGCTGGGCCCTGGGAGGCCACGAGCAGTACTTC.

Note on this clonotype: Compared with germline, one end of the junction differs, possibly owing to a read error. The CDR3 DNA sequence: TGTACCGGCAGCCCGGACAGGGGAGTCAACGAGCAGTACTTC. It codes for CTGSPDRGVNEQYF. The chain carries TRBV7-2 and TRBJ2-7; TRBD1 matches 9 bases. Per germline, CDR1 SGHTA and CDR2 FQGNSA. The CDR3 totals 14 residues.

The chain joins TRBV29-1 to TRBJ2-3; 7 positions match TRBD1. The CDR3 loop spans 15 amino acids. V shed 5 bases and J 4 bases; nucleotides not matched to a gene: 12. Per germline, CDR1 SQVTM and CDR2 ANQGSEA. This CDR3 is CSVLTDRAVADTQYF. In nucleotides, the CDR3 is TGCAGCGTTCTAACAGACAGGGCAGTCGCAGATACGCAGTATTTT.

At least ten counts were recorded for this clonotype. The chain couples TRBV2 to TRBJ2-5; no firm D call. The length of the CDR3 is 14 residues. Trimming cost V 3 bases and J 4 bases, with 12 bases left between them. In germline, CDR1 is SNHLY, CDR2 FYNNEI. The CDR3 loop reads CASSESSAIETQYF. DNA for the CDR3: TGTGCCAGCAGTGAGTCGTCTGCGATAGAGACCCAGTACTTC.

This clonotype was seen many times. This chain connects TRBV18 to TRBJ2-5, with 7 bases matching TRBD1. The V segment lost 5 bases and the J segment 1 base; nucleotides outside the gene matches: 4. CDR3 length: 14 residues. Germline V gene lookup returns CDR1 KGHSH and CDR2 LQKENI. In DNA, the CDR3 is TGTGCCAGCTCATCCTCAGGGGGCCAAGAGACCCAGTACTTC. Its protein product is CASSSSGGQETQYF.